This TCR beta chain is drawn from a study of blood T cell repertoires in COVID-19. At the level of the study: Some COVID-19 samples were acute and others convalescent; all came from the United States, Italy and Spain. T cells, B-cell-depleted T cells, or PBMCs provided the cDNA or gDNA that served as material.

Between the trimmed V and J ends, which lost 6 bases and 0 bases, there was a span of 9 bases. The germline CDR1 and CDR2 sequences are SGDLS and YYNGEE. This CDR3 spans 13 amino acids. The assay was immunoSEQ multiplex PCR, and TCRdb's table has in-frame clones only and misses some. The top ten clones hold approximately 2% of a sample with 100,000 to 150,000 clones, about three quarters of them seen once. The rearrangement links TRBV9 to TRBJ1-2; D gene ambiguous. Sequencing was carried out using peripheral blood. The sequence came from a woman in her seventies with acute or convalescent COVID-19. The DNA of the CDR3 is TGTGCCAGCACCGCAAGCCCTAACTATGGCTACACCTTC. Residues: CASTASPNYGYTF.